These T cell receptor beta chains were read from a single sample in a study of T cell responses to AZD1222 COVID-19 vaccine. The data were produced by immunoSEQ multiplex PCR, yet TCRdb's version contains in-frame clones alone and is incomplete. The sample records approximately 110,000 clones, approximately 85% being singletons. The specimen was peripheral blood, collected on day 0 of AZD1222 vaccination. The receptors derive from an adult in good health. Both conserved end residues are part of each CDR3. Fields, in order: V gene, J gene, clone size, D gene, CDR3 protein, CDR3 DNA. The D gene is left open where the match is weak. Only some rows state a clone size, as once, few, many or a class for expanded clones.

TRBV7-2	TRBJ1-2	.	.	CASSEQDGANYGYTF	TGTGCCAGCAGCGAACAGGACGGGGCTAACTATGGCTACACCTTC
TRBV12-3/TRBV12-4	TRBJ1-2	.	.	CASSLEGNYGYTF	TGTGCCAGCAGTTTAGAGGGTAACTATGGCTACACCTTC
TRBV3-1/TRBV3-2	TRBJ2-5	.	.	CASSQRRASSGETQYF	TGTGCCAGCAGCCAAAGGCGGGCCTCCTCAGGAGAGACCCAGTACTTC
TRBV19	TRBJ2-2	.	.	CASWAPPLRTGELFF	TGTGCCAGTTGGGCCCCACCCTTGAGGACCGGGGAGCTGTTTTTT
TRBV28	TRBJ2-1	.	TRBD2	CASSSGGAGAGEQFF	TGTGCCAGCAGTTCAGGTGGAGCGGGGGCGGGTGAGCAGTTCTTC
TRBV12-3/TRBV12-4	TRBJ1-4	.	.	CASSFNLDEKLFF	TGTGCCAGCAGTTTTAATTTAGATGAAAAACTGTTTTTT
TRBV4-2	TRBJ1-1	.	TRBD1	CASSQHGQGGYVTEAFF	TGTGCCAGCAGCCAGCACGGACAGGGGGGTTACGTCACTGAAGCTTTCTTT
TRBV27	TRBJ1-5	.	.	CASRRQANQPQHF	TGTGCCAGCCGAAGACAGGCTAATCAGCCCCAGCATTTT
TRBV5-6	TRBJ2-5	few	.	CASSWGLGPETQYF	TGTGCCAGCAGCTGGGGTTTAGGGCCGGAGACCCAGTACTTC
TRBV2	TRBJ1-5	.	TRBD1	CASVDRGQGQPQHF	TGTGCCAGCGTTGACAGGGGGCAGGGACAGCCCCAGCATTTT
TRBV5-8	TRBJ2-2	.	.	CASSLGTYYTGELFF	TGTGCCAGCAGCTTAGGGACATATTACACCGGGGAGCTGTTTTTT
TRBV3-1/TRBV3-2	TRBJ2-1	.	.	CASSQEGRAGSDNEQFF	TGTGCCAGCAGCCAAGAGGGACGGGCCGGGTCGGACAATGAGCAGTTCTTC
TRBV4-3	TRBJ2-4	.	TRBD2	CASSQVIAGGFETKNIQYF	TGCGCCAGCAGCCAAGTAATAGCGGGGGGGTTCGAGACCAAAAACATTCAGTACTTC
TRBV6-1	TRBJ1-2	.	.	CASSQAMTGGTCTF	TGTGCCAGCAGCCAAGCCATGACAGGCGGTACCTGCACCTTC
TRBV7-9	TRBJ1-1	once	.	CASSLGLATEAFF	TGTGCCAGCAGCTTAGGTTTGGCGACTGAAGCTTTCTTT
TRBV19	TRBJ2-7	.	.	CATGQNSYEQYF	TGTGCCACAGGACAGAATTCCTACGAGCAGTACTTC
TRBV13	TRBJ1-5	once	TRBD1	CASSPDRAQPQHF	TGTGCCAGCAGCCCCGACAGGGCCCAGCCCCAGCATTTT
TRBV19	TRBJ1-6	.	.	CASTEREPLHF	TGTGCCTCTACGGAGAGGGAACCCCTCCACTTT
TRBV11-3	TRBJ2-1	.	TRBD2	CASSLRLAGGYREQFF	TGTGCCAGCAGCTTACGACTAGCGGGGGGGTATCGGGAGCAGTTCTTC
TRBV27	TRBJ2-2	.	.	CASSLSPTTGELFF	TGTGCCAGCAGTTTATCACCAACCACCGGGGAGCTGTTTTTT
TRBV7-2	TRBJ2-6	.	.	CASSLRRILSGANVLTF	TGTGCCAGCAGCCTAAGACGCATACTCTCTGGGGCCAACGTCCTGACTTTC
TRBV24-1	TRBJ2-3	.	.	CATGRTTDTQYF	TGTGCCACCGGCAGGACCACAGATACGCAGTATTTT
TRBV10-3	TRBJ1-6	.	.	CAIGVAGDSPLHF	TGTGCCATCGGTGTGGCAGGGGACTCACCCCTCCACTTT
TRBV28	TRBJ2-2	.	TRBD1	CASSLGLGQGSSGELFF	TGTGCCAGCAGTTTAGGATTGGGACAGGGTAGTTCCGGGGAGCTGTTTTTT
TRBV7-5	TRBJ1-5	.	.	CVRSLGFEGFVNQPQHF	TGTGTCAGAAGCTTAGGATTTGAGGGGTTCGTAAATCAGCCCCAGCATTTT
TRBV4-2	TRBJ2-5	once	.	CASSQGGIGETQYF	TGTGCCAGCAGCCAAGGGGGGATAGGGGAGACCCAGTACTTC
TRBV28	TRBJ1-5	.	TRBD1	CASSFIGGTGGDQPQHF	TGTGCCAGCAGTTTCATAGGGGGGACAGGGGGCGACCAGCCCCAGCATTTT
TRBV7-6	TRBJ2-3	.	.	CASSLVAVGHHTDTQYF	TGTGCCAGCAGCTTAGTTGCGGTGGGACACCACACAGATACGCAGTATTTT
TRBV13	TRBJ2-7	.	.	CASSLEGRENEQYF	TGTGCCAGCAGCTTAGAGGGAAGAGAGAACGAGCAGTACTTC
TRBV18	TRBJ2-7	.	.	CASSPGDTRSYEQYF	TGTGCCAGCTCACCTGGGGACACGAGATCCTACGAGCAGTACTTC
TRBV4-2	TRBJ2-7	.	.	CASSQDEGGTVSYEQYF	TGTGCCAGCAGCCAAGATGAGGGCGGGACAGTTTCCTACGAGCAGTACTTC
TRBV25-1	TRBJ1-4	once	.	CASSESHADEKLFF	TGTGCCAGCAGTGAATCCCACGCGGACGAAAAACTGTTTTTT
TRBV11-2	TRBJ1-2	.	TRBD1	CASSLGATGVNYGYTF	TGTGCCAGCAGCTTGGGGGCAACAGGGGTTAACTATGGCTACACCTTC
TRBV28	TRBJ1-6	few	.	CASSSLGSPLHF	TGTGCCAGCAGTTCATTGGGTTCACCCCTCCACTTT
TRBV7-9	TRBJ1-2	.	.	CASSQTTWAYGYTF	TGTGCCAGCAGCCAAACAACCTGGGCCTATGGCTACACCTTC
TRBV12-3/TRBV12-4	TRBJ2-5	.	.	CASSFFPGETQYF	TGTGCCAGCAGTTTTTTTCCTGGAGAGACCCAGTACTTC
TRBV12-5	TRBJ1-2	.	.	CASGLVLGPANNYGYTF	TGTGCTAGTGGTTTGGTATTAGGGCCGGCGAATAACTATGGCTACACCTTC
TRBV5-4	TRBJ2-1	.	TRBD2	CASSSSGGRYNEQFF	TGTGCCAGCAGCTCAAGCGGGGGGAGATACAATGAGCAGTTCTTC
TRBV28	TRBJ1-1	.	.	CASSWGGPEAFF	TGTGCCAGCAGTTGGGGGGGACCCGAAGCTTTCTTT
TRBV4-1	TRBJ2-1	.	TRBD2	CASSPQAGVYNEQFF	TGCGCCAGCAGCCCTCAGGCGGGGGTTTACAATGAGCAGTTCTTC
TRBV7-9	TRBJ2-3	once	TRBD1	CASSPRDSLRYTQYF	TGTGCCAGCAGCCCACGGGACAGCTTACGGTATACGCAGTATTTT
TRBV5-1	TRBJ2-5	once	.	CASSLGGSPGETQYF	TGCGCCAGCAGCTTGGGTGGTTCGCCTGGGGAGACCCAGTACTTC
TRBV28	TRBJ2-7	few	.	CASSPRSSGEQYF	TGTGCCAGCAGTCCCCGTTCGTCCGGCGAGCAGTACTTC
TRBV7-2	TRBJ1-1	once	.	CASSSLGTQSTEAFF	TGTGCCAGCAGCTCCCTCGGGACCCAGTCCACTGAAGCTTTCTTT
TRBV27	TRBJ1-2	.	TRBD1	CASSESAGGVYGYTF	TGTGCCAGCAGTGAATCGGCAGGGGGCGTCTATGGCTACACCTTC
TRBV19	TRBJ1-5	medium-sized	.	CASSIGGNNQPQHF	TGTGCCAGTAGTATCGGGGGGAACAATCAGCCCCAGCATTTT
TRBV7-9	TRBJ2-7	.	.	CASSSSGSPYEQYF	TGTGCCAGCAGCTCGTCGGGGAGCCCCTACGAGCAGTACTTC
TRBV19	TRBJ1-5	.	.	CASSMDRGNQPQHF	TGTGCCAGTAGTATGGACCGGGGCAATCAGCCCCAGCATTTT
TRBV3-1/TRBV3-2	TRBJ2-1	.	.	CASSSGSANNEQFF	TGTGCCAGCAGCTCCGGGTCGGCGAACAATGAGCAGTTCTTC
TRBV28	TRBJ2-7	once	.	CASKSDGKGYEQYF	TGTGCCAGCAAATCGGACGGGAAAGGCTACGAGCAGTACTTC
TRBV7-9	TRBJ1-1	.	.	CAIQGGVTEAFF	TGTGCCATACAGGGAGGGGTAACTGAAGCTTTCTTT
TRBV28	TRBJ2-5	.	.	CASSFPRAGPQETQYF	TGTGCCAGCAGTTTCCCCCGGGCAGGCCCGCAAGAGACCCAGTACTTC
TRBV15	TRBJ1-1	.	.	CATSREPLGNTEAFF	TGTGCCACCAGCAGAGAACCCCTAGGGAACACTGAAGCTTTCTTT
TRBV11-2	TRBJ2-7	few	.	CASSLDQPGLPYEQYF	TGTGCCAGCAGCTTGGACCAACCGGGACTTCCCTACGAGCAGTACTTC
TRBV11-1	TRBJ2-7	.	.	CASSPSLGTKMYEQYF	TGTGCCAGCAGCCCGAGCCTCGGGACAAAGATGTACGAGCAGTACTTC
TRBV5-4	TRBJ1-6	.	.	CASSWASVGDSPLHF	TGTGCCAGCAGCTGGGCTTCAGTGGGCGACTCACCCCTCCACTTT
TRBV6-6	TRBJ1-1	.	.	CASSSRPEMNTEAFF	TGTGCCAGCAGTTCCCGACCGGAAATGAACACTGAAGCTTTCTTT